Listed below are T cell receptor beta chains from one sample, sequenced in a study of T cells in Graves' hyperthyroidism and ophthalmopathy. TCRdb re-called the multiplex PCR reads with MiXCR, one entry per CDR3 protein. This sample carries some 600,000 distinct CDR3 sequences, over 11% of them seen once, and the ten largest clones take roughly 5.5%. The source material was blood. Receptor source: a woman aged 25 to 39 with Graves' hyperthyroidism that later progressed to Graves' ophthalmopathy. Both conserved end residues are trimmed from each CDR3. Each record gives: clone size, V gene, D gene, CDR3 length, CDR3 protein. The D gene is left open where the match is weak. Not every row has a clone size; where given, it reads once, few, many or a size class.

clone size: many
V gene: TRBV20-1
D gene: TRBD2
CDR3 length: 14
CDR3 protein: SASSGLAGGTDEQY

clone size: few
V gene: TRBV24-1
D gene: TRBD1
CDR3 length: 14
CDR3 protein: ATSDSGTGRKNIQY

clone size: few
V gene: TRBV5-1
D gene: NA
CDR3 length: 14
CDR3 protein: ASSWTEIANTGELF

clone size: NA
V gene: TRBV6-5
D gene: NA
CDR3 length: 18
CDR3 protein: ASSYSTGHLIPQTSYEQY

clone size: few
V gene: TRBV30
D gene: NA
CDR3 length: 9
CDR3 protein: AWNVLEGYT

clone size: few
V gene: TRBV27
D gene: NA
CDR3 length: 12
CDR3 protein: ASSSSGQRYEQY

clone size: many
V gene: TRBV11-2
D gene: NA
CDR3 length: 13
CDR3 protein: ASSSRVAGSYEQY

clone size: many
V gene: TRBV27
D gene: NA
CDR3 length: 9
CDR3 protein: ASKGVGELF

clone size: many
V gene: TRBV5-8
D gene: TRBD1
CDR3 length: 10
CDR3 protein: ASSWDSRGYT

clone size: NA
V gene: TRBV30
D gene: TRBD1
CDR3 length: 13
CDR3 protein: AWSGVSGQVRGYT

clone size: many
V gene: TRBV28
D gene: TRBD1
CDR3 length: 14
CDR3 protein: ASIPGGQVPTNEQF

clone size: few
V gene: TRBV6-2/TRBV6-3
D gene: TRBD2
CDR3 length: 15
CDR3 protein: ASSYRTSGRAIKEQF

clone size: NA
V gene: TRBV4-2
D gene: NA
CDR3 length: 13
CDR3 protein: ASSQEQGITGELF

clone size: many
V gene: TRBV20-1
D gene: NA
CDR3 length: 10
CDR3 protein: SAPTSGNTIY

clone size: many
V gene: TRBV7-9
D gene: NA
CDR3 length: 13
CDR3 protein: ASSSSRTVTYEQY

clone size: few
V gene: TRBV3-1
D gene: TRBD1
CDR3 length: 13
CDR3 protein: ASSPRQGARQPQH

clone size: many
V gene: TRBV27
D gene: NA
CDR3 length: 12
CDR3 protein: ASSPGTDPYEQY

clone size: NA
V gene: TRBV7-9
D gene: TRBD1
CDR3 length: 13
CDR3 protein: ASSSTGTGYHEQY

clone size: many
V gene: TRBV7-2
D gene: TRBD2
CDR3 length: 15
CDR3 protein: ASSLGFGREKRETQY

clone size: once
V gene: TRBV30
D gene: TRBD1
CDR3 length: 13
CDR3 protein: AFPQGGSGANVLT

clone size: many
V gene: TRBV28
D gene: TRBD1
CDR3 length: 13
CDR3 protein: ASSSGGHRNTEAF

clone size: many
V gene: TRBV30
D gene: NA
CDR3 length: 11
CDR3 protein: AWRGVLNTEAF

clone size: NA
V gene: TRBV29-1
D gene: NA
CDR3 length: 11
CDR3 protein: SVETPKTYEQY

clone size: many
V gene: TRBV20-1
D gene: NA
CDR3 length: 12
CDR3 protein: SAREPLAGYEQY

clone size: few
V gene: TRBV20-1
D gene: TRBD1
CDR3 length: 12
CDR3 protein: SARDGTDGGGYT

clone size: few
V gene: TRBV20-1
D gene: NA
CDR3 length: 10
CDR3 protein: SALGAYYEQY